This T cell receptor beta chain was documented in a study of blood T cell repertoires in COVID-19. Study context: The United States, Italy and Spain were the sources of the acute and convalescent COVID-19 samples. The cDNA or gDNA used as material had been derived from T cells, B-cell-depleted T cells, or PBMCs.

How the authors handled the data: Counts of nucleated cells, estimated from reference gene primer amplification, were obtained. Here immunoSEQ multiplex PCR was the method, and the copy in TCRdb shows in-frame clones only, minus some. V, J and clone size are those of that table, while D and trimming were read from the DNA. The data contain roughly 86,000 clones, 86% of them seen just once; the ten biggest clones take up 4.5% to 6%. The germline V gene encodes CDR1 SGHRS and CDR2 YFSETQ. V was clipped by 1 base and J by 3 bases; unmatched bases: 3. The CDR3 contains 15 residues. Sequencing input: peripheral blood. This clonotype was sampled from a man aged 45-65 years with active or convalescent COVID-19. The V gene is TRBV5-1, the J gene TRBJ2-1; 8 bases fit TRBD1. CDR3 sequence (DNA): TGCGCCAGCAGCTTGCTAGGACAGGGCTACAATGAGCAGTTCTTC. Protein: CASSLLGQGYNEQFF.